This TCR beta chain was recovered during a study of T-cell memory formation after mild COVID-19. Overall study results and limits: CD4+ bias marked clones expanding day 15 to 37, unlike balanced contracting clones. Second-wave clones peaking on day 37 lacked confirmed SARS-CoV-2 specificity. Cross-reactive memory seemingly joined, as some responding clones were found in pre-infection memory.

The count of this clonotype is one. The antigen remains undetermined. It was 5'RACE with constant-segment primers that produced the TCR alpha and TCR beta cDNA libraries, which carried sample barcodes and UMIs. MiXCR, applied by TCRdb to the 5' RACE reads, yields one record per CDR3 protein. The table lists 190,000 or so distinct CDR3 sequences, approximately 30% of them singletons, with roughly 10% in the top ten. Germline CDR1 DFQATT, CDR2 SNEGSKA (reference sequence). CDR3 length: 15 residues. Trimming took off 6 bases at V and 4 bases at J, with 20 bases between the two ends. The sequenced sample consisted of PBMCs or a T cell subset sorted from them (not recorded which). This TCR was recovered from an adult woman who had mild COVID-19 (a few samples of this study predate the infection). Cell type and time point are not known. The chain combines TRBV20-1 with TRBJ2-3; no clear D gene. In DNA, the CDR3 is TGCAGTGCCATGGATTCCCCTGAGGCTGCAGATACGCAGTATTTT. The encoded protein is CSAMDSPEAADTQYF.